The sequence of this T cell receptor beta chain was determined in a study of shared clonotypes between healthy human individuals (TCRdb year 2020). Some background on the complete study: A couple of women and a few men aged 18 to 49 years were included in the cohort. For each donor, CD4 naive and CD4 memory were each run on three plates, CD8 naive on two plates, and CD8 memory on one plate. To estimate repertoire size and how much clonotypes are shared between individuals, the study performed deep sequencing of blood TCR repertoires from five healthy adults. To increase sequencing depth and limit assay-specific biases, different laboratories used diverse techniques to prepare libraries and sequence TCR repertoires. Per donor, leukapheresis produced somewhere between about 0.85 and 10 billion PBMCs.

Here is what the overall study found, with its caveats: Clonotypes shared by all four sorted-subset donors showed higher generation probabilities than non-shared clonotypes. Sampling was restricted to blood, and TCR repertoires in tissue are likely to differ from TCR repertoires in blood. Rarefaction of sorted-subset datasets indicated incomplete sequencing despite the large sequencing depth. Larger estimated clonotype richness was generally found for naive subsets than for memory subsets. The genetic and exposure-history diversity represented was limited by the small number of donors. Based on pairwise subsampling, the degree of clonotype sharing among donors was expected to be affected by sequencing depth. Sharing across a handful of donors was observed for approximately 5% of naive CD4, under 4% of naive CD8, 2% to 2.5% of memory CD4, and roughly 0.4% of memory CD8 clonotypes.

Regarding this clone: The antigen this receptor binds is unknown. No base-level quality is on record; no much larger clone is a single base apart.

Using the deep immunoSEQ assay, multiplex PCR amplified TCR CDR3 regions from genomic DNA. Extracted genomic DNA from each cell subset was spread evenly across all wells of several immunoSEQ 96-well plates, with each plate serving as a replicate. For sorted subsets, about 220 ng of genomic DNA, equivalent to around 30,000 T cell genomes, went into each replicate PCR. The purified libraries were quantified using a Qubit 3.0 fluorometer, sized with a Bioanalyzer 2100, and then quantified again using the KAPA Library Quantification kit. A separate single-read 150-cycle Illumina NextSeq 550 flow cell was used to sequence each immunoSEQ 96-well plate. Regarding the original processing steps: The immunoSEQ output contained only junctional sequences without quality scores, so filtering could not match that applied to full-length reads. To assign V/J genes and CDR3, sequences were annotated using PyIR, a Python wrapper for IgBLAST v1.9, with IMGT germline references. Reads were filtered out if the reads had weak V/J assignments (E-value above 1e-6), no CDR3, stop codons, out-of-frame junctions, or ambiguous translated residues. A V3J clonotype was defined by an identical inferred V gene, J gene, and CDR3 amino acid sequence. Percentage overlap between repertoires was computed as shared unique clonotypes divided by the size of the smaller repertoire. Richness of each repertoire was evaluated using RTK rarefaction, the Chao1 estimator, and Recon v2.1 estimates of unobserved clonotypes. For all TCRbeta clonotypes obtained by the gDNA method from a handful of donors, generation probabilities were computed with OLGA. Not all clones reach the TCRdb copy of this immuneACCESS table, which keeps in-frame sequences only. Checked studies attribute under half of the gap to unresolved V genes and leave the rest unexplained. The DNA was the basis for D and trimming; V, J and clone size are from that table. This sample lists approximately 720,000 clones; approximately 90% were detected once. The ten largest clones represent 24% of the sample.

For the CD8 naive samples, CD45RO-negative cells were positively selected for CCR7, yielding a CD45RA+CCR7+ population from which TemRA cells were excluded. The donors were healthy, HIV-negative adults with no recently reported acute infections or vaccinations. Every donor was a Caucasian adult residing in Nashville, Tennessee, USA. Blood was obtained by leukapheresis, after which PBMCs were separated by Ficoll-Histopaque density gradient centrifugation and cryopreserved in liquid nitrogen vapor phase. Analytical flow cytometry was used to check the purity and quantity of each magnetically sorted T cell population. From each sorted fraction, genomic DNA was isolated and quantified by UV absorbance on a Nanodrop 2000c. CDR1 and CDR2, looked up from the germline V gene, are SGHNT and YENEEA. V is pared back by 1 base and J by 6 bases, with 9 bases lying between the germline termini. From the cysteine through the phenylalanine, the CDR3 covers 13 amino acids. CDR3 DNA only is kept here, 39 bases in frame from base 1.

Sequenced input: naive CD8+ T cells sorted from blood. Explained via the paper, the cell subset or site label denotes: CD45RA+CCR7+. This sequence was found in a man aged 30 to 39 in good health. The V and J genes are TRBV11-3 and TRBJ1-1, with no confidently assigned D gene. The CDR3: CASSLANGAEAFF. The nucleotide sequence reads as follows: TGTGCCAGCAGCTTAGCTAATGGTGCTGAAGCTTTCTTT.